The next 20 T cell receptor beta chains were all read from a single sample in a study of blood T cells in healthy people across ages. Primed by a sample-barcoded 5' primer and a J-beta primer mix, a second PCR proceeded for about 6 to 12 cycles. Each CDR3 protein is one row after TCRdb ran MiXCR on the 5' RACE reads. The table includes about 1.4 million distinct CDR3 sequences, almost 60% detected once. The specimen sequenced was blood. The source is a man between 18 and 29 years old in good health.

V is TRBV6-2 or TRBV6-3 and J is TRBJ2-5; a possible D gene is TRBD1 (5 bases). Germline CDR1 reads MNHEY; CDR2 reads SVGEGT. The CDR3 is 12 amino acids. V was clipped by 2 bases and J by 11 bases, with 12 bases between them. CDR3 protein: CASSYPRVEQYF. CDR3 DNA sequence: TGTGCCAGCAGTTACCCCAGGGTTGAGCAGTACTTC.

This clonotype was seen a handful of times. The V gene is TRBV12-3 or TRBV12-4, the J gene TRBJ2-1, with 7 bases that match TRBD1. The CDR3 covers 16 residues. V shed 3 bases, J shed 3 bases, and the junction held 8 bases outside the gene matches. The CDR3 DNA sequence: TGTGCCAGCAGTTTTCCCGGGACAGTTTTCTACAATGAGCAGTTCTTC. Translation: CASSFPGTVFYNEQFF.

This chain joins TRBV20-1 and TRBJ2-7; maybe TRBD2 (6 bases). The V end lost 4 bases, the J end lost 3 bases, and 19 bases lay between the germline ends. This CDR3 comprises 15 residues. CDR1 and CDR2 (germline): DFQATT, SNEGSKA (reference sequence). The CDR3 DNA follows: TGCAGTGCTACAGCTCTGGGCGGGGCCTTCTACGAGCAGTACTTC. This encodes CSATALGGAFYEQYF.

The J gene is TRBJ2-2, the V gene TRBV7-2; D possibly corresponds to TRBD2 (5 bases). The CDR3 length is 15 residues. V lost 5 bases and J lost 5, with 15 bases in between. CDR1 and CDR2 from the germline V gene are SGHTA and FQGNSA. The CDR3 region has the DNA TGTGCCAGCAGCGAAACTAGTCGTGGGACCGGGGAGCTGTTTTTT. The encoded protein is CASSETSRGTGELFF.

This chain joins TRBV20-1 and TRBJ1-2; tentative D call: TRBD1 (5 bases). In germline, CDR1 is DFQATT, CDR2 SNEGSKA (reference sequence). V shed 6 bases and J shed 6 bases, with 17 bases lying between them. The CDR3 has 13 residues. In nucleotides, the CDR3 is TGCAGTGCCTTGACGGGGGATTTGGATGGCTACACCTTC. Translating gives CSALTGDLDGYTF.

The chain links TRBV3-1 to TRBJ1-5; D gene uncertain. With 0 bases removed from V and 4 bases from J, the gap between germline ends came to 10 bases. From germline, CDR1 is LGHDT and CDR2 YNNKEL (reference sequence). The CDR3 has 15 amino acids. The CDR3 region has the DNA TGTGCCAGCAGCCAAGATCTGGTTCCAAATCAGCCCCAGCATTTT. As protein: CASSQDLVPNQPQHF.

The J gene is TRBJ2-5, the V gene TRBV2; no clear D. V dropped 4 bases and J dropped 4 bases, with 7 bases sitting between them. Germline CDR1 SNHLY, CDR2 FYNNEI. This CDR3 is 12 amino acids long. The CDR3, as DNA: TGTGCCAGCAGTGGTGCAGGAGAGACCCAGTACTTC. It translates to CASSGAGETQYF.

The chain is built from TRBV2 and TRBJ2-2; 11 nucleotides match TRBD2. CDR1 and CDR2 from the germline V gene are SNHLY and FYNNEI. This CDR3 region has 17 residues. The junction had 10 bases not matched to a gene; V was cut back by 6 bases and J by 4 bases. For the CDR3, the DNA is TGTGCCAGCAGCGATCAACGACTAGCGGGGATCACCGGGGAGCTGTTTTTT. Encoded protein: CASSDQRLAGITGELFF.

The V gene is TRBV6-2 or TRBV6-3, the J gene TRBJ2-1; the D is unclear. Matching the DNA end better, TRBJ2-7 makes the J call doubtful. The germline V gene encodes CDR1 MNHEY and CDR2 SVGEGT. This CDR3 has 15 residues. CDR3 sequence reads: CASSYRSSSYNEQYF. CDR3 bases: TGTGCCAGCAGTTACCGGAGTAGCTCCTACAATGAGCAGTACTTC.

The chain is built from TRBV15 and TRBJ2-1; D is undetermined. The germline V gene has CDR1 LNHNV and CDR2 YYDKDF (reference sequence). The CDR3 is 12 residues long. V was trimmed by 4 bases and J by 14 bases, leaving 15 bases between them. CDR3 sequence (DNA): TGTGCCACCAGCACCAGCCTCTCTGTGAAGTTCTTC. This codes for CATSTSLSVKFF. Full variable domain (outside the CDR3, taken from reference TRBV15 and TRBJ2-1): DAMVIQNPRYQVTQFGKPVTLSCSQTLNHNVMYWYQQKSSQAPKLLFHYYDKDFNNEADTPDNFQSRRPNTSFCFLDIRSPGLGDTAMYLCATSTSLSVKFFGPGTRLTVL.

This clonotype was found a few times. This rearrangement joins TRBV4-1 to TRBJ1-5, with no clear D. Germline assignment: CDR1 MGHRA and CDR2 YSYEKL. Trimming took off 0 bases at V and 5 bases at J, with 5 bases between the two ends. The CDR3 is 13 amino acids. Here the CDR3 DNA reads TGCGCCAGCAGCCAAGAGGAGGATCAGCCCCAGCATTTT. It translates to CASSQEEDQPQHF.

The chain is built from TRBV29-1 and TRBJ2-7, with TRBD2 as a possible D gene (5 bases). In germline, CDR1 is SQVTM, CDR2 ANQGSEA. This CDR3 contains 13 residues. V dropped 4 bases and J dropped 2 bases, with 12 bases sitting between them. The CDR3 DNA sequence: TGCAGCGTTGTCAGCGGCCCCGCCTACGAGCAGTACTTC. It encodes CSVVSGPAYEQYF.

The CDR3 nucleotides are TGTGCCAGCACCGTAGCGGGGCAAACCTACGAGCAGTACTTC. Its protein product is CASTVAGQTYEQYF. V usage is TRBV2 and J usage is TRBJ2-7; 8 bases align to TRBD2. Germline CDR1 is SNHLY and CDR2 is FYNNEI. This CDR3 spans 14 amino acids. J lost 2 bases, V lost 7 bases, and 7 bases had no gene match.

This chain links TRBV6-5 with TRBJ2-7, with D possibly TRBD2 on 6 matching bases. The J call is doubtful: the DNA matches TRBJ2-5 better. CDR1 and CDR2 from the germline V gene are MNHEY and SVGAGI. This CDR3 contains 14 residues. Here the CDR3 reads CASSYSNGGETQYF. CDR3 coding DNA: TGTGCCAGCAGTTACTCGAACGGAGGGGAGACCCAGTACTTC.

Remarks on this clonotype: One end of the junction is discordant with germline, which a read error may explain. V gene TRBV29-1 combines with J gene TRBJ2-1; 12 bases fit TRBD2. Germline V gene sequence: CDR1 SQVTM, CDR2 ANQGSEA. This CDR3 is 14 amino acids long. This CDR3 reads CGVASGGALDEQFF. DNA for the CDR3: TGCGGCGTCGCTAGCGGGGGGGCGCTCGATGAGCAGTTCTTC.

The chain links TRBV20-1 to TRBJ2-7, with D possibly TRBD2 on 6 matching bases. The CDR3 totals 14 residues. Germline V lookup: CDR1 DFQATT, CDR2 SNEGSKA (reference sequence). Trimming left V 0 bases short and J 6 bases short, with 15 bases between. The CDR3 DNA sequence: TGCAGTGCTAGAGATCGGGCGGGCGGGATCGAGCAGTACTTC. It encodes CSARDRAGGIEQYF.

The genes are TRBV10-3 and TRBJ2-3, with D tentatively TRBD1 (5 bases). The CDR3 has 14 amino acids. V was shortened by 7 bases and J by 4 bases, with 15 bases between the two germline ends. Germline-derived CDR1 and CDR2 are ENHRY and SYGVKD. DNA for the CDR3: TGTGCCATCACCGCTTCCAGGGATGCAGATACGCAGTATTTT. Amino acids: CAITASRDADTQYF.

CDR3 sequence (DNA): TGTGCCACCAGCTCAAGACTAGCGGGTGAGCAGTTCTTC. This gives the protein CATSSRLAGEQFF. The rearrangement joins TRBV15 to TRBJ2-1; TRBD2 matches 10 bases. Germline V gene data show CDR1 as LNHNV and CDR2 as YYDKDF (reference sequence). V shed 5 bases and J 9 bases; nucleotides not matched to a gene: 4. CDR3 length: 13 residues. Based on the CDR3 plus reference TRBV15 and TRBJ2-1, the full variable domain is DAMVIQNPRYQVTQFGKPVTLSCSQTLNHNVMYWYQQKSSQAPKLLFHYYDKDFNNEADTPDNFQSRRPNTSFCFLDIRSPGLGDTAMYLCATSSRLAGEQFFGPGTRLTVL.

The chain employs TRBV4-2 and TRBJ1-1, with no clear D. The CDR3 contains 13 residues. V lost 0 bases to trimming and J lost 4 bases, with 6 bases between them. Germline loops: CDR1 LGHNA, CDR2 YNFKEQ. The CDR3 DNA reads TGTGCCAGCAGCCAAGATGGTACCACTGAAGCTTTCTTT. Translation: CASSQDGTTEAFF.

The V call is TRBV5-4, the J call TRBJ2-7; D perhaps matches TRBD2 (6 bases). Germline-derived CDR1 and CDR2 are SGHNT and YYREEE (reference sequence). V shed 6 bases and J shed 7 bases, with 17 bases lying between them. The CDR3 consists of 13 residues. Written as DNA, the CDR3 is TGTGCCAGCACCCCGGGGGAATCGGGTGAGCAGTACTTC. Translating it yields CASTPGESGEQYF. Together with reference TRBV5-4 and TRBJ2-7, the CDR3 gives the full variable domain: ETGVTQSPTHLIKTRGQQVTLRCSSQSGHNTVSWYQQALGQGPQFIFQYYREEENGRGNFPPRFSGLQFPNYSSELNVNALELDDSALYLCASTPGESGEQYFGPGTRLTVT.